The clone carrying this T cell receptor (beta chain) was detected many times. No antigen is known for it. The sorted Tregs were CD4+CD25+CD127-/low cells. CDR1 is DFQATT, CDR2 SNEGSKA, per germline (reference sequence). V lost 4 bases to trimming and J lost 7 bases; unmatched junction nucleotides: 4. The CDR3 runs to 12 residues. Study results and caveats: Tumor-infiltrating Treg TCR alpha and beta sequences overlapped most with tumor naive CD4+ T cells, then blood naive. The larger cohort examined one V-J beta rearrangement, not whole repertoires. The TCR gene usage of tumor memory CD4+ T cells clustered together with blood and lymph node memory CD4+ cells and with lymph node naive CD4+ cells.

Semi-nested PCR with Nested Universal Primer A followed constant-region reverse priming of full-length variable regions. TCRdb independently ran MiXCR on the 5' RACE reads; one entry per CDR3 protein. Among 46,000 or so distinct CDR3 sequences listed, more than 20% were seen once. Sequenced material: Tregs sorted from a lymph node. The TCR originated in a female donor with breast cancer. The rearrangement joins TRBV20-1 to TRBJ1-5, with TRBD1 identical over 7 bases. CDR3 DNA: TGCAGTGCTACGACAGGGAAACAGCCCCAGCATTTT. It translates to CSATTGKQPQHF.